This TCR beta chain is drawn from a study of Tregs in tolerant kidney transplant recipients. Assay used: immunoSEQ multiplex PCR; TCRdb lists only in-frame clones, some missing. In the table there are roughly 250,000 clones, roughly four fifths of which are singletons. Trimming left V 2 bases short and J 7 bases short, with 14 bases between. Germline values: CDR1 SQVTM, CDR2 ANQGSEA. The CDR3 has 14 amino acids. The source is a human donor in good health. The rearrangement links TRBV29-1 to TRBJ1-4, with D tentatively TRBD1 (6 bases). Sequenced material: CD4+ T cells from blood. DNA for the CDR3: TGCAGCGTTGAAACCAGGGGTTCACGTGAAAAACTGTTTTTT. Protein sequence: CSVETRGSREKLFF.